The clone carrying this T cell receptor (beta chain) came up a few times. The target antigen is unknown. This specimen comes from a study of post-analysis software for immune sequencing data. Study results and caveats: Controls significantly exceeded multiple sclerosis patients in normalized Chao1 diversity. Relative to controls, patients had about 5 TRBV segments at higher frequency, with TRBV5-6, TRBV5-1 and TRBV20-1 among these.

Presence of unique molecular identifiers characterized the TCR beta cDNA libraries. Each CDR3 protein gets one entry after TCRdb re-called the PCR reads with MiXCR. The data contain approximately 440,000 distinct CDR3 sequences, 45% of them singletons. The CDR3 has 14 amino acids. Trimming took 6 bases from V and 7 from J; bases not matched to a gene: 12. The V gene's germline CDR1 is MNHEY and CDR2 SMNVEV (reference sequence). Sequenced: blood. This receptor was obtained from a girl aged 5 to 17 with multiple sclerosis. This chain uses TRBV27 with TRBJ2-7; 7 positions match TRBD1. The CDR3 reads CASSLGTVPTEQYF. CDR3 DNA: TGTGCCAGCAGCCTCGGGACAGTACCTACGGAGCAGTACTTC.